The 7 T cell receptor beta chains listed next were all sequenced from one sample in a study of sequential checkpoint blockade in melanoma. The treatment here: randomized to nivolumab then ipilimumab (arm A) or the reverse (arm B). Measured with immunoSEQ multiplex PCR; TCRdb has only the in-frame clones, and not every one. The repertoire has approximately 22,000 clones, around 80% of them found once; the top ten carry about 9.9%. Sequenced material: CD8+ T cells sorted from blood (inferred from file names), taken from a patient given nivolumab and ipilimumab in sequence. These receptors were collected from a human donor with melanoma.

The chain is built from TRBV5-1 and TRBJ2-7; TRBD1 is a possible D gene (7 bases). This CDR3 contains 13 residues. Germline V gene lookup returns CDR1 SGHRS and CDR2 YFSETQ. Trimming pared 4 bases from V and 12 bases from J, leaving 20 bases between. CDR3 loop: CASSLLETGDSYF. The CDR3 region has the DNA TGCGCCAGCAGCCTCCTCGAAACAGGGGACTCGTACTTC.

V and J are TRBV27 and TRBJ1-3; D is unclear. V lost 8 bases, J lost 0 bases, and 8 bases lay in between. The CDR3 sequence is 13 residues long. The germline V gene has CDR1 MNHEY and CDR2 SMNVEV (reference sequence). The CDR3 sequence is CASRLSSGNTIYF. CDR3 nucleotide sequence: TGTGCCAGCCGGTTAAGCTCTGGAAACACCATATATTTT.

V gene TRBV5-1 combines with J gene TRBJ2-1; TRBD2 matches 14 bases. J lost 11 bases, V lost 0 bases, and 4 bases had no gene match. The CDR3 contains 15 residues. From germline, CDR1 is SGHRS and CDR2 YFSETQ. CDR3 residues: CASSLAGTSGSKQFF. The CDR3 coding sequence is TGCGCCAGCAGCTTGGCCGGGACTAGCGGGAGTAAGCAGTTCTTC.

The CDR3 nucleotides read TGCGCCAGCGAGTTAGGACTAGAGTACGAGCAGTACTTC. Encoded protein: CASELGLEYEQYF. This chain connects TRBV4-3 to TRBJ2-5; 7 bases map to TRBD2. The end of the DNA is better explained by TRBJ2-7, so the J call may be wrong. The length of the CDR3 is 13 residues. From germline, CDR1 is LGHNA and CDR2 YSLEER.

The chain has TRBV11-2 and TRBJ2-7, with 9 bases matching TRBD1. CDR1 and CDR2 (germline): SGHAT, FQNNGV. J lost 5 bases, V lost 5 bases, and 1 base had no gene match. This CDR3 has 12 residues. The CDR3 spells CASSRDRDEQYF. The CDR3 DNA sequence: TGTGCCAGCAGCCGGGACAGGGACGAGCAGTACTTC.

The chain couples TRBV5-1 to TRBJ1-2; no clear D gene. Germline CDR1 is SGHRS and CDR2 is YFSETQ. The CDR3 spans 14 residues. Trimming shortened V by 0 bases and J by 8 bases, and 14 bases separated the two germline ends. CDR3 DNA: TGCGCCAGCAGCTTGGCCCCCGACGTTAGCGGCTACACCTTC. Translating it yields CASSLAPDVSGYTF.

The chain couples TRBV5-1 to TRBJ1-1, with D possibly matching TRBD1 (5 bases). This CDR3 has 15 residues. The V gene's germline CDR1 is SGHRS and CDR2 YFSETQ. Trimming stripped 0 bases from V and 1 base from J, with 10 bases between. The CDR3 reads CASSLALGANTEAFF. The CDR3 region has the DNA TGCGCCAGCAGCTTGGCCTTAGGGGCGAACACTGAAGCTTTCTTT.